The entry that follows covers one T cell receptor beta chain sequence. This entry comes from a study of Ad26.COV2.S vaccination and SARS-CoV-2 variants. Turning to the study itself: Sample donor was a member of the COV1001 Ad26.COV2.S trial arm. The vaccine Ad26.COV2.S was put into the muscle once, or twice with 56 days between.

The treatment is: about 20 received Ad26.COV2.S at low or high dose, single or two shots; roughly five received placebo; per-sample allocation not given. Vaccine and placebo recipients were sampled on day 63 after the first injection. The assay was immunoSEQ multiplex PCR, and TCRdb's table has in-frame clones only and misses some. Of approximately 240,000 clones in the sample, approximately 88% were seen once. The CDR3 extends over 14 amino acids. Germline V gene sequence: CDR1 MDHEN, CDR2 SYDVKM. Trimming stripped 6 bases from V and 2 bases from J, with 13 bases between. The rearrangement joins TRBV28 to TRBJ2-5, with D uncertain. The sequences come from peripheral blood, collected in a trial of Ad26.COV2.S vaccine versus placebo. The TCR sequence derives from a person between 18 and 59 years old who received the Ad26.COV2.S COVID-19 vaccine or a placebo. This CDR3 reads CASSSLGVQETQYF. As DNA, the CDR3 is TGTGCCAGCAGCTCCCTAGGAGTACAAGAGACCCAGTACTTC.